Following are 11 T cell receptor beta chains from one sample sequenced in a study of radiation and T cells in renal cell carcinoma. The time point here: baseline pretreatment blood. Treatment noted: 15 Gy SBRT to primary tumor, nephrectomy 4 weeks later. TCRdb's table, derived via immunoSEQ multiplex PCR, lists solely in-frame clones and lacks some. The sample consists of some 150,000 clones, roughly 84% of them appearing once. This specimen was blood, taken from a patient whose treatment included radiotherapy and nephrectomy. The receptors come from a woman aged 50 to 60 with renal cell carcinoma.

The gene calls are TRBV5-1 and TRBJ1-2; D ambiguous. Germline V gene lookup returns CDR1 SGHRS and CDR2 YFSETQ. The germline V and J ends were trimmed by 7 bases and 6 bases, with 13 bases remaining between them. The CDR3 has 12 residues. DNA for the CDR3: TGCGCCAGCTCCCCTCTCGGGGATGGCTACACCTTC. Its protein is CASSPLGDGYTF.

This chain links TRBV30 with TRBJ1-2; no definite D call. The CDR3 is 15 amino acids. Trimming took off 6 bases at V and 8 bases at J, with 25 bases between the two ends. In germline, CDR1 is GTSNPN, CDR2 SVGIG (reference sequence). The chain's CDR3 is CACGFLGVPGDGYTF. Written as DNA, the CDR3 is TGTGCCTGTGGATTTCTCGGGGTGCCGGGAGACGGCTACACCTTC.

This sequence joins TRBV7-2 and TRBJ2-2; D is perhaps TRBD1 (6 bases). The germline V gene encodes CDR1 SGHTA and CDR2 FQGNSA. Trimming took off 1 base at V and 0 bases at J, with 12 bases between the two ends. The CDR3 has 17 residues. The CDR3 is CASSLEWTAANTGELFF. CDR3 nucleotides: TGTGCCAGCAGCTTAGAATGGACAGCCGCGAACACCGGGGAGCTGTTTTTT.

The chain is built from TRBV5-4 and TRBJ2-7; tentatively, D is TRBD2 (5 bases). CDR3 size: 13 residues. The germline gives CDR1 SGHNT, CDR2 YYREEE (reference sequence). The V end lost 1 base, the J end lost 5 bases, and 10 bases lay between the germline ends. The CDR3 protein is CASSLYGIDEQYF. In nucleotides, the CDR3 is TGTGCCAGCAGCTTGTACGGGATCGACGAGCAGTACTTC.

The V gene is TRBV7-9, the J gene TRBJ2-1; 9 bases are a match to TRBD2. Germline V gene data show CDR1 as SEHNR and CDR2 as FQNEAQ (reference sequence). The CDR3 is 13 amino acids. The J segment lost 15 bases and the V segment lost 4 bases, leaving 10 bases of the junction unmatched. CDR3 region: CASSSPSGDGGFF. The CDR3 DNA reads as TGTGCCAGCAGCTCACCTAGCGGGGACGGGGGGTTCTTC.

The CDR3 protein is CASSIRLAGSNNEQFF. The CDR3 DNA follows: TGTGCCAGTAGTATCCGCCTAGCGGGGAGCAACAATGAGCAGTTCTTC. The V gene is TRBV19, the J gene TRBJ2-1; TRBD2 aligns across 9 bases. Germline V CDR1 and CDR2: LNHDA, SQIVND (reference sequence). The CDR3 contains 16 residues. V dropped 3 bases and J dropped 5; count of bases not matched to a gene: 8. The variable domain in full, with the rest retrieved from reference TRBV19 and TRBJ2-1, is DGGITQSPKYLFRKEGQNVTLSCEQNLNHDAMYWYRQDPGQGLRLIYYSQIVNDFQKGDIAEGYSVSREKKESFPLTVTSAQKNPTAFYLCASSIRLAGSNNEQFFGPGTRLTVL.

The rearrangement joins TRBV2 to TRBJ1-5, with a weak D call TRBD1 (5 bases). The CDR3 loop spans 13 amino acids. Germline V lookup: CDR1 SNHLY, CDR2 FYNNEI. Trimming removed 6 bases from V and 7 bases from J, with 13 bases in between. For the CDR3, the DNA is TGTGCCAGCAGCGTAGGGGCAGAGCAGCCCCAGCATTTT. Amino acid sequence: CASSVGAEQPQHF. Together with reference TRBV2 and TRBJ1-5, the CDR3 gives the full variable domain: EPEVTQTPSHQVTQMGQEVILRCVPISNHLYFYWYRQILGQKVEFLVSFYNNEISEKSEIFDDQFSVERPDGSNFTLKIRSTKLEDSAMYFCASSVGAEQPQHFGDGTRLSIL.

This clone has just one count. The CDR3, as DNA: TGTGCCAGCAGCGTAAACGCGGGGGGGCACAATGAGCAGTTCTTC. Translated: CASSVNAGGHNEQFF. The chain uses TRBV7-2 and TRBJ2-1, with 9 bases matching TRBD2. The CDR3 contains 15 residues. V lost 5 bases, J lost 5 bases, and 7 bases stayed unmatched. Germline V lookup: CDR1 SGHTA, CDR2 FQGNSA.

This CDR3 reads CASSFQTGESPLHF. CDR3 nucleotides: TGTGCCAGCAGCTTCCAAACAGGGGAATCACCCCTCCACTTT. The V and J genes are TRBV11-2 and TRBJ1-6; the match to TRBD1 covers 7 bases. CDR1 is SGHAT and CDR2 is FQNNGV in the germline V gene. This CDR3 is 14 amino acids long. The J segment lost 10 bases and the V segment lost 3 bases, leaving 6 bases of the junction unmatched. The complete variable domain, with remaining parts taken from reference TRBV11-2 and TRBJ1-6, reads EAGVAQSPRYKIIEKRQSVAFWCNPISGHATLYWYQQILGQGPKLLIQFQNNGVVDDSQLPKDRFSAERLKGVDSTLKIQPAKLEDSAVYLCASSFQTGESPLHFGNGTRLTVT.

The genes are TRBV19 and TRBJ2-7; TRBD1 matches at 9 bases. V shed 6 bases and J 7 bases; nucleotides not matched to a gene: 7. The CDR3 sequence is 13 residues long. Germline-derived CDR1 and CDR2 are LNHDA and SQIVND (reference sequence). The CDR3, as DNA: TGTGCCAGTAGCCGACAGGGGGACGAGGAGCAGTACTTC. This translates into CASSRQGDEEQYF.

The chain couples TRBV9 to TRBJ1-1; maybe TRBD1 (5 bases). This CDR3 region has 15 residues. Per the germline V gene, CDR1 is SGDLS and CDR2 is YYNGEE. V lost 4 bases and J 5 bases, leaving 18 bases between the germline ends. The DNA of the CDR3 is TGTGCCAGCAGCAAAACGACTCAGGGCGGGACTGAAGCTTTCTTT. Its translation is CASSKTTQGGTEAFF.